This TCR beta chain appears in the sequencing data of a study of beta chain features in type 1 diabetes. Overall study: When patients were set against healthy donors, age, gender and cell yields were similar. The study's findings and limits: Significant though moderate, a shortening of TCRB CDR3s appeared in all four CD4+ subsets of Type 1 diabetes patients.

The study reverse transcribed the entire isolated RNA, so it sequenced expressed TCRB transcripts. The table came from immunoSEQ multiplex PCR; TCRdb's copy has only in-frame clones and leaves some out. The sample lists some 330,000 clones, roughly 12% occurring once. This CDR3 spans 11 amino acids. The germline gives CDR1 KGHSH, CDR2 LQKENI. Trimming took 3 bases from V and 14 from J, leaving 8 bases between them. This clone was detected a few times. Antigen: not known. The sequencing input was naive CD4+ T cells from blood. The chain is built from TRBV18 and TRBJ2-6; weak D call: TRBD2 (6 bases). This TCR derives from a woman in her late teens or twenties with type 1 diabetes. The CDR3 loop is CASSPGLFLTF. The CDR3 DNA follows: TGTGCCAGCTCACCGGGACTGTTCCTGACTTTC.